The 5 T cell receptor beta chains listed next were all sequenced from one sample in a study of Graves' ophthalmopathy and Graves' hyperthyroidism (dated by TCRdb to the late 2010s). Instrument used: Illumina HiSeq 2000. TCR beta CDR3 regions were amplified from RNA transcripts for repertoire sequencing. HTBI primers and the Qiagen OneStep RT-PCR kit were used in a first-round RT-PCR, which was followed by a second-round multiplex PCR, size selection and purification. TCRdb cleaned the public reads at Q25 with fastp, built clones with MiXCR and kept in-frame beta chains. Every distinct CDR3 protein forms one entry, paired with its most common genes and DNA. This sample comprises about 500,000 distinct CDR3 sequences, roughly 14% of them detected only once. Roughly 10% of the sample is held by the ten biggest clonotypes. Sequenced material: blood. The receptors stem from a woman aged 25 to 45 with Graves' ophthalmopathy. Donor details come from another sample of the same person, matched by shared clones.

The chain uses TRBV9 and TRBJ1-2, with TRBD1 matching over 12 bases. Germline values: CDR1 SGDLS, CDR2 YYNGEE. J was trimmed by 3 bases and V by 2 bases; bases with no gene match: 8. The CDR3 extends over 17 amino acids. The DNA for the CDR3 is TGTGCCAGCAGCGTGGGGACAGGGGGCGCTGGGGACTATGGCTACACCTTC. Its protein is CASSVGTGGAGDYGYTF.

This clonotype was seen repeatedly, ten times or more. The chain employs TRBV6-6 and TRBJ2-7; maybe TRBD2 (6 bases). Germline V gives CDR1 MNHNY, CDR2 SVGAGI (reference sequence). This CDR3 contains 13 residues. V was shortened by 5 bases and J by 5 bases, with 13 bases between the two germline ends. CDR3 protein: CASSIGGVDEQYF. The CDR3 DNA reads as TGTGCCAGCAGTATCGGAGGGGTGGACGAGCAGTACTTC.

The J gene is TRBJ2-4, the V gene TRBV11-2; 8 bases are a match to TRBD1. The CDR3 sequence is 15 residues long. Germline assignment: CDR1 SGHAT and CDR2 FQNNGV. The trim removed 5 bases at V and 6 bases at J, leaving 9 bases unmatched. In DNA form, the CDR3 reads TGTGCCAGCAGCCCGCAATTCGGACAGGGAAACATTCAGTACTTC. Protein sequence: CASSPQFGQGNIQYF.

This clonotype was observed at least ten times. This rearrangement joins TRBV27 to TRBJ1-2; D call uncertain. In germline, CDR1 is MNHEY, CDR2 SMNVEV (reference sequence). V was cut by 0 bases and J by 0 bases, with 11 bases left in between. CDR3 length: 16 amino acids. In nucleotides, the CDR3 is TGTGCCAGCAGTTTATCTCCCCACATAACTAACTATGGCTACACCTTC. Protein sequence: CASSLSPHITNYGYTF.

There are many counts of this clonotype. V usage is TRBV5-4 and J usage is TRBJ1-6; D not resolved. The V end lost 0 bases, the J end lost 5 bases, and 6 bases lay between the germline ends. This CDR3 is 14 amino acids long. Germline CDR1 SGHNT, CDR2 YYREEE (reference sequence). CDR3 sequence: CASSLVADNSPLHF. Written as DNA, the CDR3 is TGTGCCAGCAGCTTGGTGGCAGATAATTCACCCCTCCACTTT.